A single sample gave rise to the 17 T cell receptor beta chains below, sequenced in a study of shared clonotypes between healthy human individuals. TCRdb's table, derived via immunoSEQ multiplex PCR, lists solely in-frame clones and lacks some. The sample carries 75,000 to 100,000 clones, about half recorded once. The source material was PBMCs. The receptors here all came from a woman aged 40-49 years in good health. Some clones in this sample may be carry-over from other donors' samples.

This chain uses TRBV27 with TRBJ1-1; D gene uncertain. Deletions cut 8 bases from V and 3 bases from J, with 19 bases between. The CDR3 has 15 residues. Germline values: CDR1 MNHEY, CDR2 SMNVEV (reference sequence). CDR3 DNA sequence: TGTGCCAGCGGTTCGTTTCCCGGATTGGACACTGAAGCTTTCTTT. Translation: CASGSFPGLDTEAFF.

The chain uses TRBV5-1 and TRBJ2-7; 7 nucleotides match TRBD1. The V gene end was trimmed by 1 base and the J gene end by 1 base; junction bases not matched to a gene: 2. This CDR3 contains 14 residues. Looked up from germline, CDR1 is SGHRS and CDR2 is YFSETQ. CDR3 sequence: CASSLQGESYEQYF. The DNA of the CDR3 is TGCGCCAGCAGCTTGCAGGGGGAATCCTACGAGCAGTACTTC.

As regards this clone: This likely came from a read error, as a far larger clone is one base away. V and J are TRBV15 and TRBJ2-5; tentative D call: TRBD2 (6 bases). The CDR3 covers 18 residues. The germline gives CDR1 LNHNV, CDR2 YYDKDF (reference sequence). Between the trimmed V and J ends, which lost 8 bases and 5 bases, there was a span of 30 bases. Written as DNA, the CDR3 is TGTGCCACCGGTCCACGGGGAGGTGGCGGGGCCTTCAGGGAGACCCAGTACTTC. Translated, it gives CATGPRGGGGAFRETQYF.

V is TRBV18 and J is TRBJ2-1; D unclear. Germline CDR1 and CDR2: KGHSH and LQKENI. This CDR3 is 12 amino acids long. V dropped 2 bases and J dropped 8 bases, with 7 bases sitting between them. CDR3 bases: TGTGCCAGCTCACCAATTGGGCATGAGCAGTTCTTC. It yields the protein CASSPIGHEQFF.

This clone was picked up many times. This chain uses TRBV7-9 with TRBJ1-1; TRBD1 is a possible D gene (5 bases). From germline, CDR1 is SEHNR and CDR2 FQNEAQ (reference sequence). CDR3 length equals 15 residues. V was trimmed by 4 bases and J by 5 bases, leaving 17 bases between them. For the CDR3, the DNA is TGTGCCAGCAGCTCCTCTCGGGGGAGGACTACTGAAGCTTTCTTT. Translated, it gives CASSSSRGRTTEAFF.

This chain links TRBV11-1 with TRBJ2-5; 9 nucleotides line up with TRBD2. Per germline, CDR1 SGHAT and CDR2 FQDESV (reference sequence). Trimming took 2 bases from V and 2 from J; bases not matched to a gene: 3. The CDR3 is made up of 15 amino acids. The CDR3 DNA is TGTGCCAGCAGCTTAAGGGGACTAGCACAAGAGACCCAGTACTTC. Translating gives CASSLRGLAQETQYF.

The CDR3 sequence is CASSTPGLANEQYF. The CDR3 nucleotides read TGTGCCAGTAGTACCCCGGGACTAGCTAACGAGCAGTACTTC. V is TRBV19 and J is TRBJ2-7, with 9 nucleotides matching TRBD2. This CDR3 has 14 amino acids. Germline V gives CDR1 LNHDA, CDR2 SQIVND (reference sequence). Trimming removed 4 bases from V and 5 bases from J; junction bases left unmatched: 6.

The chain employs TRBV29-1 and TRBJ2-7, with D perhaps matching TRBD1 or TRBD2 (6 bases each). Germline V gene sequence: CDR1 SQVTM, CDR2 ANQGSEA. Trimming took 4 bases from V and 2 from J, leaving 12 bases between them. The CDR3 has 13 residues. The CDR3 nucleotides are TGCAGCGTTGGAGGGGGGCCTACCTACGAGCAGTACTTC. Translating it yields CSVGGGPTYEQYF.

Ten or more counts support this clone. The rearrangement joins TRBV9 to TRBJ2-7, with D possibly being TRBD2 (6 bases). The CDR3 is 16 amino acids. V lost 4 bases to trimming and J lost 2 bases, with 19 bases between them. Germline V gene data show CDR1 as SGDLS and CDR2 as YYNGEE. CDR3 DNA sequence: TGTGCCAGCAGCCTCCACCGGGACTCTCCGCCCTACGAGCAGTACTTC. The encoded protein is CASSLHRDSPPYEQYF.

In its sample, this clone was seen a few times. Given a far larger clone just one base away, this is likely a sequencing read error. The final CDR3 position lacks the conserved phenylalanine or tryptophan, pointing to a likely read error. The chain joins TRBV5-6 to TRBJ2-7; weak D call: TRBD1 (5 bases). Deletions cut 3 bases from V and 2 bases from J, with 12 bases between. CDR1 SGHDT and CDR2 YYEEEE come from the germline V gene. This CDR3 is built from 14 residues. The CDR3 region is CASSWRRGTYEQYL. CDR3 DNA sequence: TGTGCCAGCAGCTGGAGAAGGGGAACCTACGAGCAGTACCTC.

A note on this clone: Only one base separates this from a far larger clonotype, so it likely reflects a read error. V and J are TRBV4-2 and TRBJ2-7; 11 positions match TRBD1. CDR3 length: 15 amino acids. Germline V gene lookup returns CDR1 LGHNA and CDR2 YNFKEQ. Unmatched junction bases numbered 13, after V lost 9 bases and J lost 6 bases. CDR3 nucleotide sequence: TGTGCCAGTAGCAGAGGACAGGGGGCGTGGGGCGAGCAGTACTTC. This gives the protein CASSRGQGAWGEQYF.

Of note for this clone: A far more abundant clone sits one base away, making this likely a read error. The V gene is TRBV2, the J gene TRBJ1-5, with TRBD1 as a possible D gene (5 bases). Trimming stripped 4 bases from V and 3 bases from J, with 10 bases between. Per germline, CDR1 SNHLY and CDR2 FYNNEI. This CDR3 is built from 14 residues. The CDR3, as DNA: TGTGCCAGCAGTGGGCGGGGGAACAATCAGCCCCAGCATTTT. Translation gives CASSGRGNNQPQHF. The whole variable domain, filled in from reference TRBV2 and TRBJ1-5, reads EPEVTQTPSHQVTQMGQEVILRCVPISNHLYFYWYRQILGQKVEFLVSFYNNEISEKSEIFDDQFSVERPDGSNFTLKIRSTKLEDSAMYFCASSGRGNNQPQHFGDGTRLSIL.

This clone was seen ten or more times. In DNA form, the CDR3 reads TGCAGTGGGGATCGTAACTATGGCTACACCTTC. Translating gives CSGDRNYGYTF. The chain links TRBV20-1 to TRBJ1-2; D unresolved. CDR1 is DFQATT and CDR2 is SNEGSKA in the germline V gene (reference sequence). The V and J ends lost 7 bases and 1 base respectively, with 7 bases between them. This CDR3 comprises 11 residues.

This chain links TRBV10-2 with TRBJ2-2; D call uncertain. V was clipped by 0 bases and J by 5 bases, with 16 bases between them. Per germline, CDR1 WSHSY and CDR2 SAAADI. This CDR3 has 17 amino acids. DNA for the CDR3: TGCGCCAGCAGTGAGTCAGGCGGAGTTGGGGATACCGGGGAGCTGTTTTTT. Its protein is CASSESGGVGDTGELFF.

This chain uses TRBV7-9 with TRBJ2-1; the match to TRBD2 covers 9 bases. Unmatched junction bases numbered 8, after V lost 5 bases and J lost 15 bases. The germline V gene has CDR1 SEHNR and CDR2 FQNEAQ (reference sequence). CDR3 length equals 12 residues. The CDR3 DNA reads as TGTGCCAGCAGCCTTAGCGGGAGTATATTGTTCTTC. The encoded protein is CASSLSGSILFF.

This clone showed up many times. In nucleotides, the CDR3 is TGTGCCATCAGTGCTACGGGTCTCGCAACTAATGAAAAACTGTTTTTT. It encodes CAISATGLATNEKLFF. The V gene is TRBV10-3, the J gene TRBJ1-4; D is unresolved. The CDR3 runs 16 residues. Germline-derived CDR1 and CDR2 are ENHRY and SYGVKD. Trimming removed 4 bases at V and 0 bases at J, with 12 bases between.

The V call is TRBV19, the J call TRBJ2-4, with D perhaps assigned TRBD1 or TRBD2 (5 bases each). This CDR3 contains 15 residues. The germline CDR1 and CDR2 sequences are LNHDA and SQIVND (reference sequence). Trimming took 7 bases from V and 7 from J, leaving 20 bases between them. The CDR3 nucleotides read TGTGCCAGTAAGAGCCGGGACCCCGGGGAGAACATTCAGTACTTC. Protein product: CASKSRDPGENIQYF.